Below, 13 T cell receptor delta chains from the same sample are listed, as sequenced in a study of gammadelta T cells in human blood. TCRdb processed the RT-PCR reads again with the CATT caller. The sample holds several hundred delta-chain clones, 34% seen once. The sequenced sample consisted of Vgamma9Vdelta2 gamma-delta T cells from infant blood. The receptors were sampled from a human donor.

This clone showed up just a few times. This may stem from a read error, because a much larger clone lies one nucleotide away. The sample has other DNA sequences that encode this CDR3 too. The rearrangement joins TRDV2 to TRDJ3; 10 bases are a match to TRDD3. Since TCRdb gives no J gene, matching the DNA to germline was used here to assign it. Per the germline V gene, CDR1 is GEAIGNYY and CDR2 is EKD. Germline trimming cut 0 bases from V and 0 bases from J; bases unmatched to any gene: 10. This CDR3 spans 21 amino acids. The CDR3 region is CACDTGFTGGYASWDTRQMFF. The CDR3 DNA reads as TGTGCCTGTGACACCGGTTTTACCGGGGGATACGCCTCCTGGGACACCCGACAGATGTTTTTC.

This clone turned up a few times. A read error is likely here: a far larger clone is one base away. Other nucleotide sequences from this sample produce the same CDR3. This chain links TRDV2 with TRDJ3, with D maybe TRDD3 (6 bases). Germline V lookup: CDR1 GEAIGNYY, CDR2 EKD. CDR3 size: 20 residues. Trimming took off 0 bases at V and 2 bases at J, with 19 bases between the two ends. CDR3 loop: CACDTVMGIHVTWDTRQMFF. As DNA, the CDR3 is TGTGCCTGTGACACCGTGATGGGGATCCATGTCACCTGGGACACCCGACAGATGTTTTTC.

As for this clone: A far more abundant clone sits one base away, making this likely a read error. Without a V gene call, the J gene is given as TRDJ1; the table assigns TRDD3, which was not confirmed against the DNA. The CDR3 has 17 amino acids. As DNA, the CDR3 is TGTGCCTGTGAATGGGGGCAGACTGGCCAATACACCGATAAACTCATCTTT. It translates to CACEWGQTGQYTDKLIF.

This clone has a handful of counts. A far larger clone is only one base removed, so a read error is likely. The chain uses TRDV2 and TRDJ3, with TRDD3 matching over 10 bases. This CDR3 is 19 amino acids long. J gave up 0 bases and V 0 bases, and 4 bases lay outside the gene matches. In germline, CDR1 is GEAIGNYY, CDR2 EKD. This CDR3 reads CACDTVLGDCSWDTRQMFF. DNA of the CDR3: TGTGCCTGTGACACCGTACTGGGGGATTGCTCCTGGGACACCCGACAGATGTTTTTC.

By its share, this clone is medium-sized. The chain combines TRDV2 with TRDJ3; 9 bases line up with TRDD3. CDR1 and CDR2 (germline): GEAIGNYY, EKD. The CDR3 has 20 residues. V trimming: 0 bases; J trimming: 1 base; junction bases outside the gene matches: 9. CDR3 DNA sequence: TGTGCCTGTGACACCGTGTCATTGGGGGATAGATCCTGGGACACCCGACAGATGTTTTTC. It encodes CACDTVSLGDRSWDTRQMFF.

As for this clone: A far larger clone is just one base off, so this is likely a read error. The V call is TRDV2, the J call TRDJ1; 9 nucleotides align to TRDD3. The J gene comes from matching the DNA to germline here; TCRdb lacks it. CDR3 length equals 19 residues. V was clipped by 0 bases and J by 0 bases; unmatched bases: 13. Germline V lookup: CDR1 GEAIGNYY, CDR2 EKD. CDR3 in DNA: TGTGCCTGTGACACCGTTAATCTACTGGGGGAACTGTACACCGATAAACTCATCTTT. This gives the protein CACDTVNLLGELYTDKLIF.

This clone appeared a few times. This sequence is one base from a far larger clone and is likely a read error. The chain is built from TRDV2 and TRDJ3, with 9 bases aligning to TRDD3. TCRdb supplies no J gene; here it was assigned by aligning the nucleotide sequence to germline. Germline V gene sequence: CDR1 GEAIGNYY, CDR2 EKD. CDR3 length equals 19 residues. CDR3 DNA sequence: TGTGCCCGTGACGCCCTGGGGGATGAATTCTCCTGGGACACCCGACAGATGTTTTTC. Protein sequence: CARDALGDEFSWDTRQMFF.

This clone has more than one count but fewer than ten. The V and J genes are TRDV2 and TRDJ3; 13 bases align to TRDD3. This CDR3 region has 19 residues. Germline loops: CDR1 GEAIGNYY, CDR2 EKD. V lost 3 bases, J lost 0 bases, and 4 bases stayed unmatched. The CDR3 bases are TGTGCCTGTGACGTACTGGGGGATACGGGCTCCTGGGACACCCGACAGATGTTTTTC. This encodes CACDVLGDTGSWDTRQMFF.

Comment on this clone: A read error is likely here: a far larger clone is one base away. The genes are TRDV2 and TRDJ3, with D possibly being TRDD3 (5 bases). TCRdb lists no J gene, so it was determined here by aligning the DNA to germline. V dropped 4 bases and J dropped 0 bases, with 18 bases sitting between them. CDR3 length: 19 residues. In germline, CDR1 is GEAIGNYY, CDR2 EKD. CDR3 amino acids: CACDEPWGPSSWDTRQMFF. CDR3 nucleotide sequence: TGTGCCTGTGATGAACCTTGGGGTCCGAGCTCCTGGGACACCCGACAGATGTTTTTC.

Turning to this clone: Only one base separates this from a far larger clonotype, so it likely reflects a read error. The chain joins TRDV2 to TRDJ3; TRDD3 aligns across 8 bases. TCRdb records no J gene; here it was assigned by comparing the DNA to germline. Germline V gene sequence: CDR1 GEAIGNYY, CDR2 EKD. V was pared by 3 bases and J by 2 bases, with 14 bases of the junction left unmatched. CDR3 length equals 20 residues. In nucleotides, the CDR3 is TGTGCCTGTGACGCCGTGATGGGGATACATGTCACCTGGGACACCCGACAGATGTTTTTC. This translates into CACDAVMGIHVTWDTRQMFF.

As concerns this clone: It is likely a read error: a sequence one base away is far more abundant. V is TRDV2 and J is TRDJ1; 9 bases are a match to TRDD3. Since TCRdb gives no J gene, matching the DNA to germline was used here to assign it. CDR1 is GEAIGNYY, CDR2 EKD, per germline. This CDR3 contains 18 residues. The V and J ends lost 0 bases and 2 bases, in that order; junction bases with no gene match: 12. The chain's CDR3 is CACDTLGDMRIWTDKLIF. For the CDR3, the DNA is TGTGCCTGTGACACCTTGGGGGATATGCGGATTTGGACCGATAAACTCATCTTT.

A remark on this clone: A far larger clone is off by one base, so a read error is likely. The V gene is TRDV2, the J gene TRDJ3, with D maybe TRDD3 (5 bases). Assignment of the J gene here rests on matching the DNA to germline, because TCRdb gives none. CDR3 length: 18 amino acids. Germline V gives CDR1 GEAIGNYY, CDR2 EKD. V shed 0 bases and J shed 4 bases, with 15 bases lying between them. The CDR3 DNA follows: TGTGCCTGTGACACCTTAGGGGAAACAAGGTGGGACACCCGACAGATGTTTTTC. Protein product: CACDTLGETRWDTRQMFF.

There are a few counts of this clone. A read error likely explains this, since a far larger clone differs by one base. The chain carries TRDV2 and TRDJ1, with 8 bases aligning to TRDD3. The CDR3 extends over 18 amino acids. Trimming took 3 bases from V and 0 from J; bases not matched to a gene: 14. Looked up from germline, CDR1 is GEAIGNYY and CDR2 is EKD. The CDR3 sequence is CACDAFVLGGRYTDKLIF. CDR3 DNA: TGTGCCTGTGACGCCTTCGTACTGGGGGGCCGTTACACCGATAAACTCATCTTT.